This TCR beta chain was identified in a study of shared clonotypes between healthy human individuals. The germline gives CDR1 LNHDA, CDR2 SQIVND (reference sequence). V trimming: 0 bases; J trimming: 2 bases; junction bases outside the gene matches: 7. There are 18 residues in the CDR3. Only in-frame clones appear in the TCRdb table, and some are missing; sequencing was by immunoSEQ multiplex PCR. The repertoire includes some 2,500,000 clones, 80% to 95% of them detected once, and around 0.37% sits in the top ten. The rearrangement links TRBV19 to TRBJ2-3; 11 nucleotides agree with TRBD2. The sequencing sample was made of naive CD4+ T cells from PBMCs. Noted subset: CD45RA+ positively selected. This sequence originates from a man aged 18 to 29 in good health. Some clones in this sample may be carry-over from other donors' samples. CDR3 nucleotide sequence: TGTGCCAGTAGTATAGATTCGACTAGCGGGATTCACACAGATACGCAGTATTTT. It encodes CASSIDSTSGIHTDTQYF. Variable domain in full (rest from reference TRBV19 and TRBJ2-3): DGGITQSPKYLFRKEGQNVTLSCEQNLNHDAMYWYRQDPGQGLRLIYYSQIVNDFQKGDIAEGYSVSREKKESFPLTVTSAQKNPTAFYLCASSIDSTSGIHTDTQYFGPGTRLTVL.